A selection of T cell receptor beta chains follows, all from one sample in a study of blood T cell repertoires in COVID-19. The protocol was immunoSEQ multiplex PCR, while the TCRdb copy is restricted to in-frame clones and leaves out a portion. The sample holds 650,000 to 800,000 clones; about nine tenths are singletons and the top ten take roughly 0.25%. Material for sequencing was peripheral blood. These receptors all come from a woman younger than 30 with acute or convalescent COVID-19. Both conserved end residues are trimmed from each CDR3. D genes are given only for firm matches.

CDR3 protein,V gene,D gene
SVELTRDSLELF,TRBV29-1,TRBD1
ASSFSSGGQGIVNEQF,TRBV7-9,TRBD2
ASSYSGQIGDTIY,TRBV6-5,TRBD1
AISFGTVNYGYT,TRBV10-3,TRBD1
ASSVGGQGGT,TRBV2,TRBD1
ASSQGGSLLPSGGYT,TRBV3-1/TRBV3-2,NA
ASSYARVGSYEQY,TRBV6-2/TRBV6-3,NA
ASSDSGRPNEQY,TRBV6-4,NA
ATGGRGGDTEAF,TRBV6-5,NA
ATSGGTAYGYT,TRBV24-1,TRBD1
AWSVSAGVGEQY,TRBV30,TRBD2
AIRPGGQAYNEQF,TRBV10-3,NA
ASSLQGEGYT,TRBV12-3/TRBV12-4,TRBD1
ASGGATPYEQY,TRBV6-6,NA
ASSGQTYSNQPQH,TRBV6-5,NA
ASSLEGGGNQPQH,TRBV5-1,NA
ASSDGGDPYNEQF,TRBV6-4,TRBD2
ASSQEQPGNTIY,TRBV4-3,NA
ATTLRGTNYGYT,TRBV19,NA
ASSFEGARREKLF,TRBV28,TRBD1
ASSPRSRTGELF,TRBV3-1/TRBV3-2,NA
ATNEGVGYEQY,TRBV15,NA
SAITGYGYT,TRBV20-1,NA
ASSQFSGGSETQY,TRBV14,NA
ASSFRLSRELF,TRBV5-4,NA
ASSLDRGGRRTGELF,TRBV5-6,NA
ASGQGDTDTQY,TRBV6-5,NA
ASSDLQGAGYEQY,TRBV2,TRBD1
ASSQLSTGNYGYT,TRBV14,NA
AWSLIKQGQYGYT,TRBV30,NA
ASSPHLTELYGYT,TRBV27,NA
ASQREEGSSYEQY,TRBV6-5,NA
ASSQGASLPF,TRBV4-1,NA
ASFVRDHEETQY,TRBV6-5,NA
ASSPQPGQKVVGNTIY,TRBV7-9,TRBD1
ASSLPGQIYSNQPQH,TRBV28,TRBD1
ASSFGTGGLDTQY,TRBV27,TRBD1
ASSGSRGTEAF,TRBV7-3,TRBD1
ASSGLGEQY,TRBV19,NA
ASSPATGFGNQPQH,TRBV3-1/TRBV3-2,NA
AIGTGDQPQH,TRBV10-3,TRBD1